These 7 T cell receptor beta chains were sequenced from one sample in a study of T cells in Graves' hyperthyroidism and ophthalmopathy. Using RNA transcripts as the source, TCR beta CDR3 regions were amplified. HTBI primers drove first-round RT-PCR of the TCR CDR3. TCRdb passed the multiplex PCR reads through MiXCR, listing each CDR3 protein once. The data show about 200,000 distinct CDR3 sequences, with 18% seen just once and roughly two fifths held by the top ten. Sequencing used blood. The receptors stem from a man in his forties with Graves' hyperthyroidism.

The chain combines TRBV10-3 with TRBJ1-3; TRBD1 is a possible D gene (5 bases). There are 13 residues in the CDR3. The germline V gene encodes CDR1 ENHRY and CDR2 SYGVKD. V dropped 10 bases and J dropped 2 bases, with 12 bases sitting between them. This CDR3 reads CATGHPPGNTIYF. For the CDR3, the DNA is TGTGCCACCGGACACCCACCTGGAAACACCATATATTTT.

Turning to this clonotype: A much larger clone differs by one base, so this may be a read error. This chain links TRBV3-1 with TRBJ2-7, with a weak D call TRBD2 (5 bases). This CDR3 has 13 residues. Per germline, CDR1 LGHDT and CDR2 YNNKEL (reference sequence). CDR3 in amino acids: CASGQGPRREQYF. CDR3 sequence (DNA): TGTGCCAGCGGCCAAGGGCCTCGGAGGGAGCAGTACTTC.

This clonotype was observed at least ten times. The chain couples TRBV12-3 or TRBV12-4 to TRBJ2-2, with a weak D call TRBD1 (6 bases). The length of the CDR3 is 14 residues. V lost 4 bases and J 4 bases, leaving 10 bases between the germline ends. The CDR3 loop is CASSYREGTGELFF. The CDR3 DNA reads TGTGCCAGCAGTTACAGGGAAGGCACCGGGGAGCTGTTTTTT.

This clonotype was recorded at least ten times. The chain recombines TRBV28 with TRBJ1-5; possibly TRBD1 for D (6 bases). V lost 2 bases to trimming and J lost 3 bases, with 14 bases between them. Per germline, CDR1 MDHEN and CDR2 SYDVKM. The CDR3 runs to 16 residues. In nucleotides, the CDR3 is TGTGCCAGCAGTTTAATTGGGGGCAGAAACAATCAGCCCCAGCATTTT. Translation: CASSLIGGRNNQPQHF.

Many counts were recorded for this clonotype. The chain is built from TRBV7-2 and TRBJ2-7; possibly TRBD1 for D (6 bases). V gave up 7 bases and J gave up 5 bases, with 15 bases separating them. The CDR3 loop spans 13 amino acids. Germline loops: CDR1 SGHTA, CDR2 FQGNSA. The CDR3 region has the DNA TGTGCCAGCAACAGGGCCCTTAAGGACGAGCAGTACTTC. Amino acids: CASNRALKDEQYF.

Many counts were recorded for this clonotype. V gene TRBV14 combines with J gene TRBJ1-2; no definite D call. Trimming pared 1 base from V and 0 bases from J, leaving 18 bases between. This CDR3 region has 18 residues. The V gene's germline CDR1 is SGHDN and CDR2 FVKESK. DNA of the CDR3: TGTGCCAGCAGCCAAGGTCCCGGGTTTTGGGGAGCTAACTATGGCTACACCTTC. Its protein product is CASSQGPGFWGANYGYTF.

This clonotype occurred many times. The rearrangement uses TRBV30 and TRBJ1-2; tentative D call: TRBD1 (5 bases). The V end was cut by 0 bases, the J end by 8 bases, with 19 bases between. Per germline, CDR1 GTSNPN and CDR2 SVGIG (reference sequence). The CDR3 is 15 amino acids. CDR3 amino acids: CAWSVTHARGRGYTF. CDR3 nucleotide sequence: TGTGCCTGGAGTGTAACCCACGCCCGGGGACGCGGCTACACCTTC.